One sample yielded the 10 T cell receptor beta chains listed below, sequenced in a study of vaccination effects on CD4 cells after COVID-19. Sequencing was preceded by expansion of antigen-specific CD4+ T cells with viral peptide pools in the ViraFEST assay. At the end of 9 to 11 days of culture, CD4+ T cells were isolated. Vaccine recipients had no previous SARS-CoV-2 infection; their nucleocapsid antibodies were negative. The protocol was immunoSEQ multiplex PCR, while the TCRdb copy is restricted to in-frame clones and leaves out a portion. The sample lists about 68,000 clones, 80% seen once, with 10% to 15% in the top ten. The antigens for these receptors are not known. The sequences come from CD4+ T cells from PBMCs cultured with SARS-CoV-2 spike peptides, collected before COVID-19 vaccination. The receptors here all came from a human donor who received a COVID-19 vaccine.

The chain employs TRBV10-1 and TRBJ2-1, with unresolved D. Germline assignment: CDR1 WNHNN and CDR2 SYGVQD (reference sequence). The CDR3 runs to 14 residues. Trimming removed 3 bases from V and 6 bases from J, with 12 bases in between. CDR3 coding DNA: TGCGCCAGCAGTGATGGAAGGAGCGTCAATGAGCAGTTCTTC. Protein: CASSDGRSVNEQFF.

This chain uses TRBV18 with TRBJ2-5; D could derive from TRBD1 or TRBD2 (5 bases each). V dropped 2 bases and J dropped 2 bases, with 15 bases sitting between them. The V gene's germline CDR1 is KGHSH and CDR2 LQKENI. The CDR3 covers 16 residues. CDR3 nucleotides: TGTGCCAGCTCACCATTTACCGGGACCGAGCAAGAGACCCAGTACTTC. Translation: CASSPFTGTEQETQYF.

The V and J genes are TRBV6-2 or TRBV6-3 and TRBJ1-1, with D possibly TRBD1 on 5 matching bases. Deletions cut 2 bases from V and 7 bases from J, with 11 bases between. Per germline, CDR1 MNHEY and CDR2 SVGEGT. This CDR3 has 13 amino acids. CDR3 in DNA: TGTGCCAGCAGTTACCCAGGGAACGGTGAAGCTTTCTTT. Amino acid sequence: CASSYPGNGEAFF.

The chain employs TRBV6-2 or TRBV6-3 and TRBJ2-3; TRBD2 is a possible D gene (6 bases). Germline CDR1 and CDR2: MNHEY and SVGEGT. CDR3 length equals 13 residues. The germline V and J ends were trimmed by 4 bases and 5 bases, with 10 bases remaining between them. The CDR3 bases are TGTGCCAGCAGTTCCCGACTAGGAGATACGCAGTATTTT. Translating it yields CASSSRLGDTQYF.

As DNA, the CDR3 is TGCGCCAGCAGCCAAGGGGGCCGGGACTCTGAAGCTTTCTTT. It encodes CASSQGGRDSEAFF. This chain uses TRBV4-3 with TRBJ1-1; D is perhaps TRBD1 (5 bases). Germline lookup yields CDR1 LGHNA and CDR2 YSLEER. CDR3 size: 14 residues. Trimming shortened V by 1 base and J by 6 bases, and 12 bases separated the two germline ends.

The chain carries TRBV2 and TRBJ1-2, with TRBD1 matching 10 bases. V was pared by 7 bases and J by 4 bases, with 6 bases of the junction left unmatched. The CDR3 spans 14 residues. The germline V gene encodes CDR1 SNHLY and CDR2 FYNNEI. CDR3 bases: TGTGCCAGCATAAGGACAGGGGGTCTCTATGGCTACACCTTC. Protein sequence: CASIRTGGLYGYTF. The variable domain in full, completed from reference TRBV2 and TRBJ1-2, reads EPEVTQTPSHQVTQMGQEVILRCVPISNHLYFYWYRQILGQKVEFLVSFYNNEISEKSEIFDDQFSVERPDGSNFTLKIRSTKLEDSAMYFCASIRTGGLYGYTFGSGTRLTVV.

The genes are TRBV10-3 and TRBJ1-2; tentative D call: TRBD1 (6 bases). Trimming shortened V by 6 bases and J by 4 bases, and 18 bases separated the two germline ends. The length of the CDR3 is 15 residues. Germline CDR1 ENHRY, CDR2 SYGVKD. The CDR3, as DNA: TGTGCCATCAGCCGGTCAGGGGCCCTGGCCTATGGCTACACCTTC. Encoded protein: CAISRSGALAYGYTF.

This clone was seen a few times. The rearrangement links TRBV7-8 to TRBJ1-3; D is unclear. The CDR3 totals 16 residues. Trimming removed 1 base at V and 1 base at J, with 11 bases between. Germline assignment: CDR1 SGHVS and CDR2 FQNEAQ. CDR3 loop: CASSLVFGESGNTIYF. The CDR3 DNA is TGTGCCAGCAGCTTAGTTTTTGGCGAATCTGGAAACACCATATATTTT. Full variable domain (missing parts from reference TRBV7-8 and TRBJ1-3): GAGVSQSPRYKVAKRGQDVALRCDPISGHVSLFWYQQALGQGPEFLTYFQNEAQLDKSGLPSDRFFAERPEGSVSTLKIQRTQQEDSAVYLCASSLVFGESGNTIYFGEGSWLTVV.

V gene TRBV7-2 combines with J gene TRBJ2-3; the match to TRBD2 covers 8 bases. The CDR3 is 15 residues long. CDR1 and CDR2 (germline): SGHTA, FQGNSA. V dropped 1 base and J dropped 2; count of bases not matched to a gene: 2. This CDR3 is CASSLGAGDTDTQYF. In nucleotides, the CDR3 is TGTGCCAGCAGCTTAGGAGCGGGGGACACAGATACGCAGTATTTT.

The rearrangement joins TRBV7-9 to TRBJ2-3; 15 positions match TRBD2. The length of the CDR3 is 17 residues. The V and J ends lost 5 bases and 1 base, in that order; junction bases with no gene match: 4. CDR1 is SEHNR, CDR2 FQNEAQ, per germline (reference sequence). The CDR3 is CASSGLAGGPGTDTQYF. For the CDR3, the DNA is TGTGCCAGCAGCGGACTAGCGGGGGGGCCGGGCACAGATACGCAGTATTTT.